What follows is one T cell receptor (beta chain) and its context. The authors amplified TCR beta CDR3 regions from RNA transcripts. First-round RT-PCR employed HTBI primers, with a second-round multiplex PCR after it. TCRdb reprocessed the multiplex PCR reads with MiXCR, giving one entry per CDR3 protein. This sample has about 600,000 distinct CDR3 sequences, with roughly 39% found just once. The record originates from a study of Graves' ophthalmopathy and Graves' hyperthyroidism. This CDR3 is built from 14 residues. The germline V gene has CDR1 DFQATT and CDR2 SNEGSKA (reference sequence). V lost 4 bases to trimming and J lost 4 bases; unmatched junction nucleotides: 6.

The TCR originated in an adult man with Graves' hyperthyroidism. The chain links TRBV20-1 to TRBJ2-3, with 9 bases identical to TRBD2. Sample: peripheral blood or thyroid tissue (not recorded which). In nucleotides, the CDR3 is TGCAGTGCTATACGGACTAGCGTCCCAGATACGCAGTATTTT. As protein: CSAIRTSVPDTQYF.